There are a few counts of the clone carrying this TCR beta chain. The CDR3 is 16 residues long. Deletions cut 0 bases from V and 6 bases from J, with 15 bases between. CDR1 and CDR2 (germline): SEHNR, FQNEAQ (reference sequence). This specimen comes from a study of T cell responses to AZD1222 COVID-19 vaccine. The method was immunoSEQ multiplex PCR; TCRdb's version includes in-frame clones alone and lacks a portion of them. The sample lists 60,000 to 75,000 clones; 84% were seen once. Here the sequenced sample was peripheral blood, taken on day 0 of AZD1222 vaccination. The source is an adult in good health. The chain recombines TRBV7-9 with TRBJ2-1; D might be TRBD2 (5 bases). The CDR3 protein is CASSLAKIEGSNEQFF. CDR3 DNA sequence: TGTGCCAGCAGCTTAGCAAAGATAGAGGGCTCCAATGAGCAGTTCTTC.